The 2 T cell receptor beta chains below were found in one sample sequenced in a study of identical twins. TCRdb processed the 5' RACE reads anew with MiXCR; each CDR3 protein has one entry. The profile shows about 210,000 distinct CDR3 sequences, over 8% of them singletons. The sequenced sample consisted of memory (CD45RO+) T cells sorted from blood. Receptor source: a woman younger than 35 in good health.

This chain connects TRBV5-5 to TRBJ2-7; D ambiguous. CDR1 is SGHKS and CDR2 is YYEKEE in the germline V gene (reference sequence). Trimming cost V 2 bases and J 3 bases, with 9 bases left between them. The CDR3 extends over 13 amino acids. The DNA of the CDR3 is TGTGCCAGCAGCTTCGGGCCGGTCTACGAGCAGTACTTC. The encoded protein is CASSFGPVYEQYF.

This clonotype has just a few counts. The chain carries TRBV6-4 and TRBJ2-1; possibly TRBD2 for D (7 bases). Looked up from germline, CDR1 is MRHNA and CDR2 is SNTAGT. V was pared by 3 bases and J by 10 bases, with 10 bases between. This CDR3 is 12 amino acids long. The CDR3 spells CASSEGGGEQFF. CDR3 nucleotides: TGTGCCAGCAGTGAAGGGGGAGGGGAGCAGTTCTTC.